What follows are 25 T cell receptor beta chains derived from one specimen sequenced in a study of blood T cell repertoires in COVID-19. Clones were read by immunoSEQ multiplex PCR, and TCRdb kept only the in-frame ones, dropping some. This table holds roughly 120,000 clones, about 91% found once. The sequenced material came from peripheral blood. The receptors stem from a woman between 45 and 65 years old with active or convalescent COVID-19.

The chain joins TRBV7-2 to TRBJ2-5; weak D call: TRBD2 (5 bases). The V end was cut by 1 base, the J end by 1 base, with 7 bases between. This CDR3 has 14 amino acids. Germline lookup yields CDR1 SGHTA and CDR2 FQGNSA. CDR3 sequence reads: CASSLGRAQETQYF. The CDR3 nucleotides are TGTGCCAGCAGCTTAGGGCGGGCCCAAGAGACCCAGTACTTC.

The CDR3 nucleotides are TGTGCCAGCAGCCTGGGGGGTGTGGGAAACACCATATATTTT. Residues: CASSLGGVGNTIYF. The rearrangement uses TRBV13 and TRBJ1-3, with D perhaps TRBD1 (5 bases). The CDR3 totals 14 residues. V was pared by 5 bases and J by 4 bases, with 12 bases between. CDR1 is PRHDT and CDR2 is FYEKMQ in the germline V gene (reference sequence).

The chain is built from TRBV13 and TRBJ2-3; D is possibly TRBD2 (6 bases). Trimming cost V 5 bases and J 9 bases, with 21 bases left between them. Germline loops: CDR1 PRHDT, CDR2 FYEKMQ (reference sequence). The CDR3 is 15 amino acids. CDR3 residues: CASSTNRGTLGTQYF. The CDR3 nucleotides are TGTGCCAGCAGCACCAACCGCGGGACCCTGGGCACGCAGTATTTT.

Only one count was recorded for this clone. V and J are TRBV6-2 or TRBV6-3 and TRBJ2-5; 11 bases agree with TRBD1. Germline assignment: CDR1 MNHEY and CDR2 SVGEGT. CDR3 length equals 15 residues. V lost 1 base to trimming and J lost 3 bases; unmatched junction nucleotides: 1. The CDR3 DNA is TGTGCCAGCAGTTACTGGGACAGGGGGAAAGAGACCCAGTACTTC. It yields the protein CASSYWDRGKETQYF.

The chain links TRBV4-1 to TRBJ2-1, with 9 bases that match TRBD2. Trimming took 1 base from V and 2 from J; bases not matched to a gene: 3. The germline V gene encodes CDR1 MGHRA and CDR2 YSYEKL. The CDR3 has 16 residues. The CDR3 loop is CASSQVTSGPYNEQFF. The CDR3 DNA reads TGCGCCAGCAGCCAAGTTACTAGCGGGCCCTACAATGAGCAGTTCTTC.

This clone has a handful of counts. J is TRBJ1-2 and V is TRBV20-1, with 9 bases lining up with TRBD1. This CDR3 contains 13 residues. Germline trimming cut 3 bases from V and 5 bases from J; bases unmatched to any gene: 4. Per the germline V gene, CDR1 is DFQATT and CDR2 is SNEGSKA (reference sequence). CDR3 nucleotide sequence: TGCAGTGCTAGTTGGGACAGGGAGTATGGCTACACCTTC. It encodes CSASWDREYGYTF.

This rearrangement joins TRBV7-9 to TRBJ1-1, with 7 positions matching TRBD1. Germline V gene lookup returns CDR1 SEHNR and CDR2 FQNEAQ (reference sequence). V was pared by 8 bases and J by 6 bases, with 9 bases of the junction left unmatched. The CDR3 runs to 13 residues. CDR3 residues: CASLRQGDSEAFF. In nucleotides, the CDR3 is TGTGCCAGCTTGAGGCAGGGGGACTCTGAAGCTTTCTTT.

The genes are TRBV7-2 and TRBJ2-7; maybe TRBD2 (6 bases). This CDR3 has 16 amino acids. Germline CDR1 SGHTA, CDR2 FQGNSA. V lost 1 base, J lost 1 base, and 14 bases lay in between. In DNA, the CDR3 is TGTGCCAGCAGCTTAGGACTAGGACGGCTTTCCTACGAGCAGTACTTC. Translating it yields CASSLGLGRLSYEQYF.

The chain uses TRBV12-3 or TRBV12-4 and TRBJ2-1, with D hard to call. Between the trimmed V and J ends, which lost 8 bases and 9 bases, there was a span of 11 bases. The CDR3 is made up of 11 amino acids. The DNA of the CDR3 is TGTGCCAGCGGTTACGGCGGTGAGCAGTTCTTC. This encodes CASGYGGEQFF.

This sequence joins TRBV9 and TRBJ2-1, with 7 bases matching TRBD1. CDR1 is SGDLS, CDR2 YYNGEE, per germline. This CDR3 contains 15 residues. V shed 0 bases and J 6 bases; nucleotides not matched to a gene: 6. The CDR3 loop reads CASSVEGSGGNEQFF. CDR3 in DNA: TGTGCCAGCAGCGTAGAGGGGTCAGGGGGCAATGAGCAGTTCTTC.

This clone was seen once. J is TRBJ2-1 and V is TRBV3-1 (or the pseudogene TRBV3-2); D perhaps matches TRBD1 (6 bases). The germline CDR1 and CDR2 sequences are LGHDT and YNNKEL (reference sequence). Trimming took 4 bases from V and 9 from J, leaving 10 bases between them. This CDR3 spans 12 amino acids. DNA for the CDR3: TGTGCCAGCAGCCGCACAGGGTCTGAGCAGTTCTTC. It codes for CASSRTGSEQFF.

The gene calls are TRBV19 and TRBJ2-2; D is perhaps TRBD1 (5 bases). The CDR3 has 18 amino acids. Looked up from germline, CDR1 is LNHDA and CDR2 is SQIVND (reference sequence). V was shortened by 2 bases and J by 0 bases, with 16 bases between the two germline ends. In nucleotides, the CDR3 is TGTGCCAGTAGTATATACACAGGAACTCCTTCGAACACCGGGGAGCTGTTTTTT. Its protein product is CASSIYTGTPSNTGELFF.

The chain has TRBV18 and TRBJ2-7; perhaps TRBD1 as D (5 bases). V gave up 3 bases and J gave up 3 bases, with 9 bases separating them. The CDR3 consists of 13 residues. The germline CDR1 and CDR2 sequences are KGHSH and LQKENI. For the CDR3, the DNA is TGTGCCAGCTCACCGCTGACAGACTACGAGCAGTACTTC. Its translation is CASSPLTDYEQYF.

The chain carries TRBV5-1 and TRBJ2-1; a possible D gene is TRBD1 (5 bases). The germline V gene has CDR1 SGHRS and CDR2 YFSETQ. The CDR3 covers 16 residues. V was pared by 6 bases and J by 0 bases, with 16 bases between. This chain's CDR3 is CASTARVGDSYNEQFF. CDR3 DNA sequence: TGCGCCAGCACCGCCAGGGTAGGGGACTCCTACAATGAGCAGTTCTTC.

The table lists this clone with a count of one. The chain uses TRBV24-1 and TRBJ2-5, with 10 positions matching TRBD1. The CDR3 covers 15 residues. The J segment lost 3 bases and the V segment lost 2 bases, leaving 2 bases of the junction unmatched. Germline assignment: CDR1 KGHDR and CDR2 SFDVKD. The chain's CDR3 is CATSDWDRGKETQYF. As DNA, the CDR3 is TGTGCCACCAGTGATTGGGACAGGGGAAAAGAGACCCAGTACTTC.

The chain links TRBV30 to TRBJ2-5, with 8 bases matching TRBD1. V was pared by 3 bases and J by 5 bases, with 8 bases of the junction left unmatched. Germline V gene sequence: CDR1 GTSNPN, CDR2 SVGIG (reference sequence). The CDR3 extends over 14 amino acids. CDR3 in amino acids: CAWRRTGILETQYF. The CDR3 nucleotides read TGTGCCTGGAGGAGGACAGGGATTCTCGAGACCCAGTACTTC. Combining the CDR3 with reference TRBV30 and TRBJ2-5 gives the whole variable domain SQTIHQWPATLVQPVGSPLSLECTVEGTSNPNLYWYRQAAGRGLQLLFYSVGIGQISSEVPQNLSASRPQDRQFILSSKKLLLSDSGFYLCAWRRTGILETQYFGPGTRLLVL.

This rearrangement joins TRBV28 to TRBJ1-2; TRBD1 is a possible D gene (5 bases). Trimming removed 3 bases at V and 1 base at J, with 12 bases between. In germline, CDR1 is MDHEN, CDR2 SYDVKM. This CDR3 comprises 15 residues. CDR3 protein: CASSFPREGNYGYTF. The CDR3 DNA reads TGTGCCAGCAGTTTTCCCAGGGAGGGTAACTATGGCTACACCTTC.

The rearrangement uses TRBV3-1 (or the pseudogene TRBV3-2) and TRBJ1-2, with D maybe TRBD1 (5 bases). The CDR3 contains 19 residues. Germline CDR1 LGHDT, CDR2 YNNKEL (reference sequence). Trimming stripped 4 bases from V and 6 bases from J, with 30 bases between. The chain's CDR3 is CASSRLTSGGSLLLNGYTF. The DNA of the CDR3 is TGTGCCAGCAGCCGTCTAACTTCCGGGGGAAGTCTTCTTCTCAATGGCTACACCTTC.

The chain has TRBV19 and TRBJ1-1; 8 nucleotides line up with TRBD1. Unmatched junction bases numbered 1, after V lost 2 bases and J lost 5 bases. CDR3 length: 13 amino acids. Germline V gene lookup returns CDR1 LNHDA and CDR2 SQIVND (reference sequence). The CDR3 coding sequence is TGTGCCAGTAGTATAAACAGGGGGACTGAAGCTTTCTTT. This gives the protein CASSINRGTEAFF.

The chain recombines TRBV9 with TRBJ2-1; the D gene is possibly TRBD2 (6 bases). The length of the CDR3 is 15 residues. V was pared by 0 bases and J by 4 bases, with 11 bases between. Germline V gives CDR1 SGDLS, CDR2 YYNGEE. CDR3 DNA: TGTGCCAGCAGCGTAGCGGGAGAGGTTTACAATGAGCAGTTCTTC. This translates into CASSVAGEVYNEQFF.

This rearrangement joins TRBV11-2 to TRBJ1-1, with 7 bases fitting TRBD1. The CDR3 runs 12 residues. Germline CDR1 and CDR2: SGHAT and FQNNGV. J lost 8 bases, V lost 5 bases, and 5 bases had no gene match. CDR3 DNA: TGTGCCAGCAGCCTGTCGACAGGGGAAGCTTTCTTT. Translation: CASSLSTGEAFF.

V is TRBV5-6 and J is TRBJ1-6; 10 bases map to TRBD1. The germline CDR1 and CDR2 sequences are SGHDT and YYEEEE. CDR3 length: 15 amino acids. V shed 2 bases, J shed 9 bases, and the junction held 5 bases outside the gene matches. The DNA of the CDR3 is TGTGCCAGCAGCTTAACCGGGACAGGGGTTTCACCCCTCCACTTT. This encodes CASSLTGTGVSPLHF.

The chain is built from TRBV7-9 and TRBJ1-2; tentatively, D is TRBD1 (6 bases). Germline assignment: CDR1 SEHNR and CDR2 FQNEAQ (reference sequence). V lost 5 bases and J lost 8, with 15 bases in between. CDR3 length: 13 amino acids. The DNA for the CDR3 is TGTGCCAGCAGCAACCGGGACAATCAAGGCTACACCTTC. Translating gives CASSNRDNQGYTF.

The chain links TRBV11-2 to TRBJ1-5; no clear D gene. CDR1 is SGHAT and CDR2 is FQNNGV in the germline V gene. Deletions cut 1 base from V and 5 bases from J, with 6 bases between. CDR3 length equals 13 residues. DNA of the CDR3: TGTGCCAGCAGCTTAGGTCCATATCAGCCCCAGCATTTT. It is translated as CASSLGPYQPQHF.

This clone has a single count. V is TRBV2 and J is TRBJ1-1; tentative D call: TRBD1 (6 bases). CDR1 is SNHLY and CDR2 is FYNNEI in the germline V gene. The CDR3 consists of 15 residues. Trimming left V 6 bases short and J 0 bases short, with 14 bases between. The CDR3 nucleotides read TGTGCCAGCAGCTGGACAGTCTCAGTGAACACTGAAGCTTTCTTT. It encodes CASSWTVSVNTEAFF.